This T cell receptor (beta chain) stems from a study of blood T cells in healthy people across ages. The authors ran a second PCR of roughly 6 to 11 cycles using a sample-barcoded 5' primer and a J-beta primer mix. A template-switch adaptor containing 12 random nucleotides labeled each cDNA molecule. TCRdb re-called the 5' RACE reads through MiXCR, storing one row per CDR3 protein. This table has fewer than 1,200,000 distinct CDR3 sequences, about 25% appearing once. From germline, CDR1 is SGDLS and CDR2 YYNGEE. The length of the CDR3 is 15 residues. Trimming left V 4 bases short and J 1 base short, with 14 bases between. Each sample gave at least 6 million isolated PBMCs. As for this clonotype: What it recognizes is unknown.

Study-wide points: Estimated diversity across one million T cells was deemed an underestimate. The recorded TCR beta diversity per million T cells decreased in a roughly linear manner with age.

In addition, the sample was reused for a study of T cells of mothers and their children.

The V call is TRBV9, the J call TRBJ1-1, with D hard to call. The clonotype comes from a girl aged 2-10 years in good health. The sample consisted of blood. The CDR3 bases are TGTGCCAGCAGCCTCGAGGAGGGAAAGAACACTGAAGCTTTCTTT. Residues: CASSLEEGKNTEAFF. Looking up the rest from reference TRBV9 and TRBJ1-1 gives the full variable domain: DSGVTQTPKHLITATGQRVTLRCSPRSGDLSVYWYQQSLDQGLQFLIQYYNGEERAKGNILERFSAQQFPDLHSELNLSSLELGDSALYFCASSLEEGKNTEAFFGQGTRLTVV.